The rows below give T cell receptor beta chains drawn from one sample of a study of blood T cell repertoires in COVID-19. The repertoire was sequenced with immunoSEQ multiplex PCR; TCRdb's copy has only in-frame clones and lacks some. The sample holds about 180,000 clones, around 85% seen once. Sequenced material: PBMCs or T cells enriched from blood (not recorded which). Receptors were obtained from a man in his forties or fifties who had recovered from COVID-19. Both conserved end residues are part of each CDR3. Each record gives: J gene, V gene, D gene, clone size, CDR3 protein, CDR3 DNA. D genes are given only for firm matches. Not every row has a clone size; where given, it reads once, few, many or a size class.

J gene: TRBJ2-1
V gene: TRBV24-1
D gene: TRBD2
clone size: NA
CDR3 protein: CATSDSTGLAGGQWGWQFF
CDR3 DNA: TGTGCCACCAGTGATTCGACGGGACTAGCGGGGGGACAATGGGGGTGGCAGTTCTTC

J gene: TRBJ2-1
V gene: TRBV24-1
D gene: NA
clone size: NA
CDR3 protein: CATSGVEGGTNEQFF
CDR3 DNA: TGTGCCACCAGTGGGGTAGAGGGAGGAACGAATGAGCAGTTCTTC

J gene: TRBJ1-2
V gene: TRBV2
D gene: NA
clone size: NA
CDR3 protein: CASSDGGNYGYTF
CDR3 DNA: TGTGCCAGCAGTGACGGGGGGAACTATGGCTACACCTTC

J gene: TRBJ1-2
V gene: TRBV6-5
D gene: NA
clone size: few
CDR3 protein: CASSLDSYGYTF
CDR3 DNA: TGTGCCAGCAGTCTGGACAGCTATGGCTACACCTTC

J gene: TRBJ1-4
V gene: TRBV2
D gene: NA
clone size: once
CDR3 protein: CASYGGATNEKLFF
CDR3 DNA: TGTGCCAGCTACGGGGGGGCAACTAATGAAAAACTGTTTTTT

J gene: TRBJ2-5
V gene: TRBV19
D gene: TRBD2
clone size: NA
CDR3 protein: CASSGGRGETQYF
CDR3 DNA: TGTGCCAGTAGTGGCGGGAGAGGAGAGACCCAGTACTTC

J gene: TRBJ1-2
V gene: TRBV6-5
D gene: NA
clone size: NA
CDR3 protein: CAGFFNYGYTF
CDR3 DNA: TGTGCCGGCTTTTTTAACTATGGCTACACCTTC

J gene: TRBJ2-2
V gene: TRBV19
D gene: TRBD2
clone size: NA
CDR3 protein: CASSTWGGRTNTGELFF
CDR3 DNA: TGTGCCAGTAGTACATGGGGGGGGAGAACGAACACCGGGGAGCTGTTTTTT

J gene: TRBJ2-1
V gene: TRBV9
D gene: TRBD1
clone size: NA
CDR3 protein: CASSVEGTGGDEQFF
CDR3 DNA: TGTGCCAGCAGCGTAGAGGGGACAGGGGGCGATGAGCAGTTCTTC

J gene: TRBJ2-1
V gene: TRBV11-3
D gene: TRBD1
clone size: NA
CDR3 protein: CASSLVCRDRGNNEQFF
CDR3 DNA: TGTGCCAGCAGCTTAGTTTGCCGGGACAGGGGTAACAATGAGCAGTTCTTC